In its sample, the clone carrying this TCR beta chain was seen once. What it binds is unknown. This entry comes from a study of cytomegalovirus exposure and HLA in healthy donors. Study-wide results and caveats: It was reportedly the case that the classifier diagnosed cytomegalovirus status with high specificity and sensitivity.

Assay used: immunoSEQ multiplex PCR; TCRdb lists only in-frame clones, some missing. Counted here are 150,000 or so clones, 89% occurring once; the ten biggest clones make up 9%. The germline V gene encodes CDR1 SEHNR and CDR2 FQNEAQ (reference sequence). This CDR3 has 13 amino acids. The J segment lost 4 bases and the V segment lost 3 bases, leaving 1 base of the junction unmatched. Source material: PBMCs. The TCR comes from a woman aged 18-30 years in good health and CMV-seropositive. V usage is TRBV7-9 and J usage is TRBJ2-3, with 7 bases that match TRBD2. CDR3 loop: CASSLTSPDTQYF. The DNA for the CDR3 is TGTGCCAGCAGCTTGACTAGCCCAGATACGCAGTATTTT.